This entry concerns a single TCR beta chain. This sample was taken from a study of identical twins. From the 5' RACE reads, TCRdb called clonotypes with MiXCR, one entry per CDR3 protein. This table holds some 570,000 distinct CDR3 sequences, about a fifth found once. Trimming shortened V by 2 bases and J by 1 base, and 13 bases separated the two germline ends. The CDR3 is made up of 16 amino acids. Germline CDR1 and CDR2: SGHNT and YENEEA. These same data were also listed under a study on yellow fever vaccine responses in identical twins.

The clonotype was recovered from a woman aged 18-30 years in good health. Input material: CD4+ T cells sorted from blood. This sequence joins TRBV11-3 and TRBJ2-3; tentatively, D is TRBD2 (6 bases). The CDR3 reads CASSLWLEGGTDTQYF. CDR3 nucleotide sequence: TGTGCCAGCAGCTTATGGCTGGAGGGCGGCACAGATACGCAGTATTTT.